This passage covers 20 T cell receptor beta chains from one sample sequenced in a study of T cells in Graves' hyperthyroidism and ophthalmopathy. Amplified regions were TCR beta CDR3 sequences from RNA transcripts. The TCR CDR3 first-round RT-PCR relied on the HTBI primer set. TCRdb processed the multiplex PCR reads anew with MiXCR; each CDR3 protein has one entry. Found here are hundreds of thousands of distinct CDR3 sequences, roughly 17% of them singletons; the top ten hold approximately 20%. The specimen sequenced was blood. The source is a woman between 18 and 29 years old with Graves' hyperthyroidism.

The V and J genes are TRBV5-4 and TRBJ2-5, with D possibly TRBD1 on 5 matching bases. The CDR3 runs to 14 residues. The germline CDR1 and CDR2 sequences are SGHNT and YYREEE (reference sequence). V lost 1 base, J lost 5 bases, and 12 bases lay in between. CDR3 sequence (DNA): TGTGCCAGCAGCTTGTGGGGCAGGGTGGAGACCCAGTACTTC. It encodes CASSLWGRVETQYF.

This sequence joins TRBV27 and TRBJ2-1, with 7 bases lining up with TRBD2. Germline-derived CDR1 and CDR2 are MNHEY and SMNVEV (reference sequence). V shed 6 bases and J 0 bases; nucleotides not matched to a gene: 11. This CDR3 is built from 17 residues. Here the CDR3 reads CASSLFGGGASYNEQFF. The DNA of the CDR3 is TGTGCCAGCAGCCTATTCGGCGGGGGAGCCTCCTACAATGAGCAGTTCTTC.

The chain links TRBV12-3 or TRBV12-4 to TRBJ1-3; 11 nucleotides match TRBD1. Trimming at V came to 4 bases and at J to 4 bases, leaving 6 bases not matched to a gene. CDR3 length: 16 residues. The CDR3 protein is CASSWGQGVGGNTIYF. The CDR3, as DNA: TGTGCCAGCAGTTGGGGACAGGGGGTAGGAGGAAACACCATATATTTT.

This clonotype came up a few times. The rearrangement uses TRBV6-1 and TRBJ1-2, with no clear D. In germline, CDR1 is MNHNS, CDR2 SASEGT. Between the trimmed V and J ends, which lost 7 bases and 4 bases, there was a span of 16 bases. The CDR3 is made up of 14 amino acids. The CDR3 DNA reads TGTGCCAGCACCCTCCACCCGGTGAGCTATGGCTACACCTTC. Its translation: CASTLHPVSYGYTF.

This clonotype has a handful of counts. The chain is built from TRBV19 and TRBJ1-5; D might be TRBD1 (5 bases). The length of the CDR3 is 15 residues. CDR1 LNHDA and CDR2 SQIVND come from the germline V gene (reference sequence). Trimming removed 3 bases from V and 1 base from J, with 10 bases in between. In nucleotides, the CDR3 is TGTGCCAGTAGTATGGCTAGGGGAAGCAATCAGCCCCAGCATTTT. It yields the protein CASSMARGSNQPQHF.

CDR3 amino acids: CASSYGAQKDLWRGYTF. The CDR3 coding sequence is TGTGCCAGCAGTTACGGCGCCCAGAAAGACCTTTGGCGGGGCTACACCTTC. The chain links TRBV27 to TRBJ1-2, with unresolved D. The CDR3 sequence is 17 residues long. Trimming cost V 4 bases and J 8 bases, with 26 bases left between them. Germline V CDR1 and CDR2: MNHEY, SMNVEV (reference sequence).

At least ten counts were recorded for this clonotype. The chain couples TRBV20-1 to TRBJ1-1; no clear D gene. Trimming cost V 4 bases and J 3 bases, with 12 bases left between them. This CDR3 has 13 amino acids. Germline V gene lookup returns CDR1 DFQATT and CDR2 SNEGSKA (reference sequence). The CDR3 is CSANPESDTEAFF. The CDR3 DNA is TGCAGTGCTAATCCTGAGAGCGACACTGAAGCTTTCTTT.

The chain joins TRBV7-2 to TRBJ2-4; D might be TRBD2 (5 bases). CDR1 is SGHTA, CDR2 FQGNSA, per germline. V dropped 7 bases and J dropped 3 bases, with 13 bases sitting between them. This CDR3 comprises 14 residues. CDR3 loop: CASTLRADKNIQYF. The CDR3 coding sequence is TGTGCCAGCACCTTGCGGGCGGACAAAAACATTCAGTACTTC. The full variable domain, its missing parts supplied by reference TRBV7-2 and TRBJ2-4, is GAGVSQSPSNKVTEKGKDVELRCDPISGHTALYWYRQSLGQGLEFLIYFQGNSAPDKSGLPSDRFSAERTGGSVSTLTIQRTQQEDSAVYLCASTLRADKNIQYFGAGTRLSVL.

This clonotype was seen ten or more times. The rearrangement links TRBV7-9 to TRBJ2-7; 7 bases are shared with TRBD2. In germline, CDR1 is SEHNR, CDR2 FQNEAQ (reference sequence). The V gene end was trimmed by 5 bases and the J gene end by 5 bases; junction bases not matched to a gene: 6. The CDR3 loop spans 13 amino acids. CDR3 loop: CASSLGGDHEQYF. For the CDR3, the DNA is TGTGCCAGCAGCCTGGGAGGGGACCACGAGCAGTACTTC.

V is TRBV12-3 or TRBV12-4 and J is TRBJ1-3; no clear D. CDR3 length equals 13 residues. The V end was cut by 6 bases, the J end by 4 bases, with 10 bases between. CDR3 residues: CASSGMVGNTIYF. The CDR3 DNA reads TGTGCCAGCAGCGGGATGGTAGGAAACACCATATATTTT.

A few counts support this clonotype. V usage is TRBV4-1 and J usage is TRBJ2-3, with 11 bases fitting TRBD2. Losses at the gene ends were 4 bases for V and 2 bases for J; bases not matched to a gene: 5. The germline gives CDR1 MGHRA, CDR2 YSYEKL. The CDR3 covers 16 residues. CDR3: CASSRPGLADTDTQYF. Written as DNA, the CDR3 is TGCGCCAGCAGCCGTCCGGGACTAGCGGACACAGATACGCAGTATTTT.

This clonotype was seen at least ten times. The V and J genes are TRBV6-5 and TRBJ2-7, with TRBD1 matching over 8 bases. CDR1 is MNHEY, CDR2 SVGAGI, per germline. V lost 3 bases to trimming and J lost 3 bases; unmatched junction nucleotides: 4. The CDR3 consists of 14 residues. The CDR3 DNA reads TGTGCCAGCAGTTATAAACAGGGGGTCTACGAGCAGTACTTC. Protein product: CASSYKQGVYEQYF.

With respect to this clonotype: Germline is not matched at one junction end, which may reflect a read error. V usage is TRBV3-1 and J usage is TRBJ2-2; TRBD2 matches 8 bases. Germline CDR1 is LGHDT and CDR2 is YNNKEL (reference sequence). This CDR3 comprises 15 residues. DNA for the CDR3: TGTGCCAGCAGCCTTGGACTAGCTATCACCGGGGAGCTGCTTTTT. Translating gives CASSLGLAITGELLF.

At least ten counts were recorded for this clonotype. The chain combines TRBV28 with TRBJ2-5; a possible D gene is TRBD1 (5 bases). Germline lookup yields CDR1 MDHEN and CDR2 SYDVKM. The ends were cut back, 3 bases at V and 3 bases at J, with 8 bases in the middle. The CDR3 runs 13 residues. CDR3 in amino acids: CASSLGREETQYF. The CDR3, as DNA: TGTGCCAGCAGTTTGGGCAGGGAAGAGACCCAGTACTTC.

In its sample, this clonotype was seen many times. The chain is built from TRBV6-1 and TRBJ2-3, with D tentatively TRBD2 (5 bases). The CDR3 is made up of 16 amino acids. Trimming shortened V by 5 bases and J by 7 bases, and 22 bases separated the two germline ends. Per germline, CDR1 MNHNS and CDR2 SASEGT. The CDR3, as DNA: TGTGCCAGCAGTTATGAGGGCCACGGCGGGCTCAATACGCAGTATTTT. Its translation: CASSYEGHGGLNTQYF.

The genes are TRBV14 and TRBJ2-1, with 9 positions matching TRBD1. This CDR3 has 16 amino acids. Germline V gives CDR1 SGHDN, CDR2 FVKESK. The ends lost 1 base at V and 5 bases at J; junction bases unmatched: 6. The CDR3 sequence: CASSQGWRTGDNEQFF. The CDR3 DNA reads as TGTGCCAGCAGCCAAGGATGGCGGACAGGGGACAATGAGCAGTTCTTC. The entire variable domain, with the rest obtained from reference TRBV14 and TRBJ2-1, is as follows: EAGVTQFPSHSVIEKGQTVTLRCDPISGHDNLYWYRRVMGKEIKFLLHFVKESKQDESGMPNNRFLAERTGGTYSTLKVQPAELEDSGVYFCASSQGWRTGDNEQFFGPGTRLTVL.

This clonotype was recorded a few times. The chain has TRBV18 and TRBJ2-1; 7 nucleotides line up with TRBD2. V trimming: 0 bases; J trimming: 3 bases; junction bases outside the gene matches: 2. CDR3 length: 15 amino acids. The germline V gene has CDR1 KGHSH and CDR2 LQKENI. In DNA, the CDR3 is TGTGCCAGCTCACCACCCCTAGCGGACTACAATGAGCAGTTCTTC. This encodes CASSPPLADYNEQFF.

This clonotype was seen ten or more times. The rearrangement links TRBV7-6 to TRBJ2-7; 8 positions match TRBD1. Germline values: CDR1 SGHVS, CDR2 FNYEAQ. V lost 5 bases and J lost 2; bases outside the gene matches: 8. The CDR3 has 15 amino acids. The CDR3 region has the DNA TGTGCCAGCAGCCAAGGACAGGGTCGCCCCTACGAGCAGTACTTC. The encoded protein is CASSQGQGRPYEQYF.

Ten or more counts support this clonotype. V and J are TRBV28 and TRBJ2-7, with 10 bases that match TRBD2. Germline V gene data show CDR1 as MDHEN and CDR2 as SYDVKM. V was clipped by 2 bases and J by 2 bases; unmatched bases: 3. The CDR3 covers 15 residues. CDR3 in amino acids: CASSLQGLATYEQYF. CDR3 coding DNA: TGTGCCAGCAGTTTACAGGGACTAGCGACCTACGAGCAGTACTTC.

The chain couples TRBV4-2 to TRBJ2-7; weak D call: TRBD2 (5 bases). V lost 0 bases and J 5 bases, leaving 14 bases between the germline ends. Germline CDR1 LGHNA, CDR2 YNFKEQ. The CDR3 spans 15 residues. CDR3 DNA sequence: TGTGCCAGCAGCCAAGAAGGTGGGAGTGTTAACGAGCAGTACTTC. Its protein product is CASSQEGGSVNEQYF.